This passage covers 24 T cell receptor beta chains from one sample sequenced in a study of beta chain features in type 1 diabetes (dated by TCRdb to between 2017 and 2018). Libraries were constructed by the immunoSEQ multiplex PCR assay. The entire amount of isolated RNA was reverse transcribed using the High Capacity cDNA Reverse Transcription Kit, so the sequenced TCRB transcripts were expressed ones. As stored in TCRdb, this immuneACCESS dataset retains in-frame rearrangements with V and J assigned. A fraction of the clones does not appear; measured against another copy, unresolved V genes explain less than half of the discrepancy, and the remainder lacks a known reason. The sample has a few hundred thousand clones on record, 8.5% to 10% of them singletons. The ten largest clones add up to 0.55% to 0.75% of the sample. On the study overall, not on this receptor specifically: Type 1 diabetes patients showed a moderate but significant shortening of TCRB CDR3 length in all four CD4+ subsets.

Antigens of these TCRs are unknown. The material sequenced was central memory CD4+ T cells from blood. The source of these receptors is a man aged 25 to 40 with type 1 diabetes.

This chain links TRBV9 with TRBJ1-4, with a weak D call TRBD1 (6 bases). The germline V gene encodes CDR1 SGDLS and CDR2 YYNGEE. The V gene lost 0 bases and the J gene lost 3 bases, with 18 bases spanning the gap. The length of the CDR3 is 18 residues. CDR3: CASSVGGTGMGANEKLFF. For the CDR3, the DNA is TGTGCCAGCAGCGTAGGGGGTACAGGGATGGGTGCTAATGAAAAACTGTTTTTT.

Concerning this clone: A much larger clone lies one base from this, so it may be a read error. V usage is TRBV9 and J usage is TRBJ1-1; D is unclear. The V gene's germline CDR1 is SGDLS and CDR2 YYNGEE. V was clipped by 4 bases and J by 2 bases, with 3 bases between them. This CDR3 contains 11 residues. CDR3 sequence: CASSPNTEAFF. The CDR3 DNA is TGTGCCAGCAGCCCAAACACTGAAGCTTTCTTT.

This clone came up a few times. The CDR3 sequence: CASRRQGFTEAFF. The DNA of the CDR3 is TGTGCCAGCCGGAGACAGGGCTTCACTGAAGCTTTCTTT. V usage is TRBV11-2 and J usage is TRBJ1-1, with TRBD1 identical over 7 bases. Germline V CDR1 and CDR2: SGHAT, FQNNGV. CDR3 size: 13 residues. V lost 8 bases, J lost 4 bases, and 7 bases stayed unmatched. The full variable domain, completed using reference TRBV11-2 and TRBJ1-1, is EAGVAQSPRYKIIEKRQSVAFWCNPISGHATLYWYQQILGQGPKLLIQFQNNGVVDDSQLPKDRFSAERLKGVDSTLKIQPAKLEDSAVYLCASRRQGFTEAFFGQGTRLTVV.

This clone was counted ten times or more. The rearrangement uses TRBV5-6 and TRBJ2-3; possibly TRBD1 for D (5 bases). This CDR3 spans 14 amino acids. Germline V CDR1 and CDR2: SGHDT, YYEEEE. V dropped 2 bases and J dropped 6 bases, with 13 bases sitting between them. CDR3 sequence reads: CASSLRGSGDTQYF. In DNA form, the CDR3 reads TGTGCCAGCAGCTTAAGGGGTTCAGGGGATACGCAGTATTTT.

There are a few counts of this clone. The rearrangement links TRBV7-9 to TRBJ1-1; unclear D gene. The CDR3 is 14 amino acids. Germline CDR1 is SEHNR and CDR2 is FQNEAQ (reference sequence). Trimming stripped 6 bases from V and 0 bases from J, with 11 bases between. The CDR3 sequence is CASSHAYMNTEAFF. The DNA of the CDR3 is TGTGCCAGCAGTCACGCTTACATGAACACTGAAGCTTTCTTT.

This rearrangement joins TRBV6-6 to TRBJ1-5; no clear D gene. CDR1 is MNHNY and CDR2 is SVGAGI in the germline V gene (reference sequence). V was pared by 2 bases and J by 5 bases, with 7 bases between. The CDR3 has 13 amino acids. The CDR3 region is CASSYQADQPQHF. In DNA, the CDR3 is TGTGCCAGCAGTTACCAAGCCGATCAGCCCCAGCATTTT.

This rearrangement joins TRBV7-9 to TRBJ2-2; D gene unclear. This CDR3 contains 16 residues. Trimming pared 7 bases from V and 4 bases from J, leaving 19 bases between. CDR1 and CDR2 from the germline V gene are SEHNR and FQNEAQ (reference sequence). CDR3 amino acids: CASINPSEGPTGELFF. DNA for the CDR3: TGTGCCAGCATCAACCCCAGTGAAGGGCCCACCGGGGAGCTGTTTTTT.

This clone occurred a few times. It is unclear where the CDR3 begins or ends on the DNA, so no DNA is shown, and the CDR3 is as TCRdb lists it. V gene TRBV6-1 combines with J gene TRBJ2-3; the listed D gene, TRBD2, was not tested against the DNA. Counting both end residues, the CDR3 totals 17 amino acids. Germline CDR1 MNHNS, CDR2 SASEGT. The CDR3 protein is CASSDFRGGSSTDTQYF.

The chain combines TRBV6-5 with TRBJ1-1, with 8 nucleotides matching TRBD1. J was trimmed by 0 bases and V by 5 bases; bases with no gene match: 5. The CDR3 spans 15 residues. CDR1 and CDR2 from the germline V gene are MNHEY and SVGAGI. This chain's CDR3 is CASSGNRGVNTEAFF. In nucleotides, the CDR3 is TGTGCCAGCAGTGGGAACAGGGGGGTGAACACTGAAGCTTTCTTT.

This clone was counted a few times. The V call is TRBV30, the J call TRBJ1-1; the D is unclear. CDR3 length: 13 amino acids. Trimming removed 5 bases at V and 0 bases at J, with 10 bases between. From germline, CDR1 is GTSNPN and CDR2 SVGIG (reference sequence). CDR3 coding DNA: TGTGCCTGGGGAGAATTCATGAACACTGAAGCTTTCTTT. This codes for CAWGEFMNTEAFF.

This clone was counted ten times or more. The CDR3 region is CASSLGLAVPREQYF. Here the CDR3 DNA reads TGTGCCAGCAGTTTAGGACTAGCGGTCCCTAGGGAGCAGTACTTC. This rearrangement joins TRBV28 to TRBJ2-7, with 10 bases aligning to TRBD2. Germline V lookup: CDR1 MDHEN, CDR2 SYDVKM. With 2 bases clipped from V and 7 bases from J, the junction kept 8 bases outside the gene matches. CDR3 length equals 15 residues.

Points on this clone: The sample contains more than one DNA sequence encoding this CDR3. This chain connects TRBV27 to TRBJ2-2; D is undetermined. CDR1 and CDR2 (germline): MNHEY, SMNVEV (reference sequence). Trimming removed 3 bases from V and 4 bases from J, with 6 bases in between. CDR3 length: 13 residues. The CDR3 sequence: CASSLWGTGELFF. CDR3 in DNA: TGTGCCAGCAGTTTGTGGGGCACCGGGGAGCTGTTTTTT.

The sample holds many counts of this clone. This rearrangement joins TRBV9 to TRBJ1-4; the match to TRBD1 covers 9 bases. Germline lookup yields CDR1 SGDLS and CDR2 YYNGEE. This CDR3 is 14 amino acids long. J gave up 4 bases and V 4 bases, and 2 bases lay outside the gene matches. CDR3 DNA: TGTGCCAGCAGCAGGACAGGGGATAATGAAAAACTGTTTTTT. Translating gives CASSRTGDNEKLFF.

This clone was picked up a small number of times. V and J are TRBV7-2 and TRBJ2-5, with TRBD1 matching over 7 bases. V trimming: 6 bases; J trimming: 2 bases; junction bases outside the gene matches: 9. Looked up from germline, CDR1 is SGHTA and CDR2 is FQGNSA. The CDR3 sequence is 15 residues long. The CDR3 coding sequence is TGTGCCAGCAGACGCCCGGGACAGTCTCAAGAGACCCAGTACTTC. Amino acids: CASRRPGQSQETQYF. The full variable domain, completed using reference TRBV7-2 and TRBJ2-5, is GAGVSQSPSNKVTEKGKDVELRCDPISGHTALYWYRQSLGQGLEFLIYFQGNSAPDKSGLPSDRFSAERTGGSVSTLTIQRTQQEDSAVYLCASRRPGQSQETQYFGPGTRLLVL.

This clone was observed a few times. The J gene is TRBJ2-7, the V gene TRBV6-5; 12 bases align to TRBD1. V was pared by 4 bases and J by 3 bases, with 7 bases of the junction left unmatched. In germline, CDR1 is MNHEY, CDR2 SVGAGI. The CDR3 contains 16 residues. The CDR3 sequence: CASSWDRGLGIYEQYF. CDR3 DNA sequence: TGTGCCAGCAGTTGGGACAGGGGGCTGGGAATCTACGAGCAGTACTTC.

The rearrangement joins TRBV9 to TRBJ1-4; 9 nucleotides align to TRBD1. The CDR3 length is 16 residues. Germline V gene sequence: CDR1 SGDLS, CDR2 YYNGEE. The V and J ends lost 2 bases and 7 bases, in that order; junction bases with no gene match: 9. CDR3 region: CASSVSTGGAGEKLFF. CDR3 sequence (DNA): TGTGCCAGCAGCGTCTCAACAGGGGGCGCGGGTGAAAAACTGTTTTTT.

The sample holds a few counts of this clone. The genes are TRBV28 and TRBJ2-7; 9 nucleotides align to TRBD2. The CDR3 length is 15 residues. Losses at the gene ends were 6 bases for V and 1 base for J; bases not matched to a gene: 7. The V gene's germline CDR1 is MDHEN and CDR2 SYDVKM. The CDR3 loop is CASSRSGSGSYEQYF. CDR3 in DNA: TGTGCCAGCAGCCGTAGCGGGAGCGGTTCCTACGAGCAGTACTTC. The full variable domain, its missing parts supplied by reference TRBV28 and TRBJ2-7, is DVKVTQSSRYLVKRTGEKVFLECVQDMDHENMFWYRQDPGLGLRLIYFSYDVKMKEKGDIPEGYSVSREKKERFSLILESASTNQTSMYLCASSRSGSGSYEQYFGPGTRLTVT.

There are a few counts of this clone. V and J are TRBV27 and TRBJ2-1, with 9 positions matching TRBD2. Trimming at V came to 3 bases and at J to 5 bases, leaving 5 bases not matched to a gene. The germline V gene has CDR1 MNHEY and CDR2 SMNVEV (reference sequence). The CDR3 covers 15 residues. This CDR3 reads CASSFGGRADNEQFF. CDR3 sequence (DNA): TGTGCCAGCAGTTTTGGCGGGAGGGCTGACAATGAGCAGTTCTTC.

The chain has TRBV11-2 and TRBJ1-2, with D possibly TRBD1 on 5 matching bases. The CDR3 is 15 residues long. CDR1 is SGHAT and CDR2 is FQNNGV in the germline V gene. The ends were cut back, 1 base at V and 4 bases at J, with 13 bases in the middle. The chain's CDR3 is CASSLGVREIYGYTF. The CDR3 nucleotides read TGTGCCAGCAGCTTAGGCGTCAGGGAGATCTATGGCTACACCTTC. The full variable domain, completed using reference TRBV11-2 and TRBJ1-2, is EAGVAQSPRYKIIEKRQSVAFWCNPISGHATLYWYQQILGQGPKLLIQFQNNGVVDDSQLPKDRFSAERLKGVDSTLKIQPAKLEDSAVYLCASSLGVREIYGYTFGSGTRLTVV.

The table lists this clone with a few counts. This chain joins TRBV11-3 and TRBJ2-5; D call uncertain. The ends were cut back, 6 bases at V and 0 bases at J, with 5 bases in the middle. The germline CDR1 and CDR2 sequences are SGHNT and YENEEA. CDR3 length: 12 amino acids. The DNA of the CDR3 is TGTGCCAGCAGTTGGTACCAAGAGACCCAGTACTTC. As protein: CASSWYQETQYF.

V and J are TRBV19 and TRBJ2-2, with D possibly matching TRBD1 (6 bases). The CDR3 loop spans 15 amino acids. The V gene's germline CDR1 is LNHDA and CDR2 SQIVND (reference sequence). The V end was cut by 3 bases, the J end by 3 bases, with 11 bases between. CDR3 residues: CASSMKAGDTGELFF. For the CDR3, the DNA is TGTGCCAGTAGTATGAAGGCAGGGGACACCGGGGAGCTGTTTTTT.

This clone was found many times. The sample carries other DNA sequences with the same CDR3. This chain links TRBV7-2 with TRBJ2-1; the match to TRBD2 covers 11 bases. V lost 2 bases, J lost 7 bases, and 4 bases stayed unmatched. The CDR3 extends over 15 amino acids. Germline values: CDR1 SGHTA, CDR2 FQGNSA. The CDR3 DNA sequence: TGTGCCAGCAGCTTACCGACTAGCGGGACTAATGAGCAGTTCTTC. This codes for CASSLPTSGTNEQFF.

This clone was seen repeatedly, ten times or more. This chain joins TRBV6-1 and TRBJ2-3; D remains ambiguous. Germline-derived CDR1 and CDR2 are MNHNS and SASEGT. Deletions cut 0 bases from V and 10 bases from J, with 11 bases between. The CDR3 contains 13 residues. The CDR3 DNA follows: TGTGCCAGCAGTGAAGCGGCTCGACAAGCGCAGTATTTT. It codes for CASSEAARQAQYF.

This clone was seen a few times. The CDR3: CASSLGTTNEQFF. CDR3 nucleotides: TGTGCCAGCAGCCTGGGGACGACCAATGAGCAGTTCTTC. This chain uses TRBV7-5 with TRBJ2-1. TRBV7-5 is a documented pseudogene. The length of the CDR3 is 13 residues.